This is a list of T cell receptor beta chains from one sample in a study of cytomegalovirus exposure and HLA in healthy donors. Generated by immunoSEQ multiplex PCR, the TCRdb table keeps only in-frame clones and is missing some. The table has more than 95,000 clones, around 60% seen once; the top ten hold about 3.5%. Sequencing was carried out using PBMCs. Every receptor here comes from a man aged 60-69 years in good health and CMV-seronegative. Each CDR3 is given with its conserved first and last residue. D genes are given only for firm matches. Clone size is given for some rows only: seen once, a few or many times, or a class if the clone is expanded.

v_call: TRBV5-4
d_call: TRBD1
cdr3_length: 16
clone_size: few
j_call: TRBJ2-2
cdr3_aa: CASSPPQGAVTGELFF
cdr3_nt: TGTGCCAGCAGCCCCCCGCAGGGGGCGGTCACCGGGGAGCTGTTTTTT

v_call: TRBV5-1
d_call: -
cdr3_length: 16
clone_size: -
j_call: TRBJ1-2
cdr3_aa: CASSPDTGPPGYGYTF
cdr3_nt: TGCGCCAGCAGCCCGGATACAGGGCCTCCCGGCTATGGCTACACCTTC

v_call: TRBV29-1
d_call: TRBD1
cdr3_length: 12
clone_size: -
j_call: TRBJ1-5
cdr3_aa: CSVDDRDQPQHF
cdr3_nt: TGCAGCGTTGATGACAGGGATCAGCCCCAGCATTTT

v_call: TRBV5-6
d_call: TRBD1
cdr3_length: 13
clone_size: few
j_call: TRBJ1-1
cdr3_aa: CASSYDRGTEAFF
cdr3_nt: TGTGCCAGCAGTTATGACAGGGGAACTGAAGCTTTCTTT

v_call: TRBV5-3
d_call: TRBD1
cdr3_length: 16
clone_size: -
j_call: TRBJ1-2
cdr3_aa: CARSHPDREWGYGYTF
cdr3_nt: TGTGCCAGAAGCCACCCGGACAGGGAATGGGGATATGGCTACACCTTC

v_call: TRBV9
d_call: TRBD2
cdr3_length: 17
clone_size: once
j_call: TRBJ2-5
cdr3_aa: CASSVGIGGDHQETQYF
cdr3_nt: TGTGCCAGCAGCGTAGGTATCGGGGGGGATCACCAAGAGACCCAGTACTTC

v_call: TRBV30
d_call: -
cdr3_length: 10
clone_size: -
j_call: TRBJ1-1
cdr3_aa: CAWSEIQAFF
cdr3_nt: TGTGCCTGGAGTGAAATCCAGGCTTTCTTT

v_call: TRBV5-1
d_call: TRBD1
cdr3_length: 15
clone_size: once
j_call: TRBJ2-7
cdr3_aa: CASSLGGQGRSEQYF
cdr3_nt: TGCGCCAGCAGCTTGGGAGGACAGGGTAGATCCGAGCAGTACTTC

v_call: TRBV2
d_call: TRBD1
cdr3_length: 16
clone_size: -
j_call: TRBJ2-7
cdr3_aa: CASTPQRAGGRYEQYF
cdr3_nt: TGTGCCAGCACTCCTCAGAGGGCAGGGGGTAGATACGAGCAGTACTTC

v_call: TRBV9
d_call: -
cdr3_length: 15
clone_size: -
j_call: TRBJ1-3
cdr3_aa: CASSIGTVSGNTIYF
cdr3_nt: TGTGCCAGCAGCATTGGCACAGTCTCTGGAAACACCATATATTTT

v_call: TRBV5-1
d_call: -
cdr3_length: 15
clone_size: -
j_call: TRBJ1-2
cdr3_aa: CASSLGVTVPYGYTF
cdr3_nt: TGCGCCAGCAGCTTGGGGGTGACAGTACCCTATGGCTACACCTTC

v_call: TRBV5-1
d_call: TRBD1
cdr3_length: 17
clone_size: -
j_call: TRBJ1-3
cdr3_aa: CASSPGQGTFSGNTIYF
cdr3_nt: TGCGCCAGCAGCCCAGGACAGGGTACTTTCTCTGGAAACACCATATATTTT

v_call: TRBV5-1
d_call: TRBD1
cdr3_length: 17
clone_size: -
j_call: TRBJ1-5
cdr3_aa: CASSLGTGTGGNQPQHF
cdr3_nt: TGCGCCAGCAGCTTGGGAACCGGGACAGGGGGCAATCAGCCCCAGCATTTT

v_call: TRBV10-1
d_call: TRBD2
cdr3_length: 17
clone_size: -
j_call: TRBJ2-7
cdr3_aa: CASRTPGLAGVTYEQYF
cdr3_nt: TGCGCCAGCAGGACCCCGGGACTAGCGGGAGTCACCTACGAGCAGTACTTC

v_call: TRBV28
d_call: TRBD1
cdr3_length: 14
clone_size: -
j_call: TRBJ1-1
cdr3_aa: CASSWTGLNTEAFF
cdr3_nt: TGTGCCAGCAGCTGGACAGGGTTGAACACTGAAGCTTTCTTT

v_call: TRBV9
d_call: TRBD1
cdr3_length: 14
clone_size: -
j_call: TRBJ2-7
cdr3_aa: CASSEAGQDREQYF
cdr3_nt: TGTGCCAGCAGCGAGGCGGGACAGGATAGGGAGCAGTACTTC

v_call: TRBV15
d_call: -
cdr3_length: 16
clone_size: -
j_call: TRBJ2-1
cdr3_aa: CATSREAGRATNEQFF
cdr3_nt: TGTGCCACCAGCAGAGAGGCGGGACGAGCTACAAATGAGCAGTTCTTC

v_call: TRBV2
d_call: -
cdr3_length: 14
clone_size: -
j_call: TRBJ1-3
cdr3_aa: CARAAGSSGNTIYF
cdr3_nt: TGTGCCAGAGCGGCCGGCAGCTCTGGAAACACCATATATTTT

v_call: TRBV28
d_call: -
cdr3_length: 14
clone_size: few
j_call: TRBJ1-1
cdr3_aa: CASLSQGLNTEAFF
cdr3_nt: TGTGCCAGCCTTTCCCAGGGCCTGAACACTGAAGCTTTCTTT

v_call: TRBV5-1
d_call: TRBD1
cdr3_length: 16
clone_size: -
j_call: TRBJ2-7
cdr3_aa: CASSSSAGGVFYEQYF
cdr3_nt: TGCGCCAGCAGTTCCTCGGCAGGGGGCGTTTTCTACGAGCAGTACTTC

v_call: TRBV6-5
d_call: TRBD1
cdr3_length: 14
clone_size: -
j_call: TRBJ1-1
cdr3_aa: CASTRDRENTEAFF
cdr3_nt: TGTGCCAGCACCCGGGACAGGGAAAACACTGAAGCTTTCTTT

v_call: TRBV27
d_call: -
cdr3_length: 19
clone_size: -
j_call: TRBJ1-6
cdr3_aa: CASSPQADHSSSYNSPLHF
cdr3_nt: TGTGCCAGCAGTCCCCAGGCAGACCATAGTAGCTCCTATAATTCACCCCTCCACTTT

v_call: TRBV19
d_call: TRBD2
cdr3_length: 15
clone_size: -
j_call: TRBJ2-5
cdr3_aa: CASRKSGRGEETQYF
cdr3_nt: TGTGCCAGTAGGAAGAGCGGGAGAGGCGAAGAGACCCAGTACTTC

v_call: TRBV5-5
d_call: TRBD1
cdr3_length: 16
clone_size: -
j_call: TRBJ1-4
cdr3_aa: CASSPGTATLNEKLFF
cdr3_nt: TGTGCCAGCAGCCCCGGGACAGCAACCCTTAATGAAAAACTGTTTTTT

v_call: TRBV5-4
d_call: TRBD2
cdr3_length: 16
clone_size: -
j_call: TRBJ2-2
cdr3_aa: CASSYGLAGATGELFF
cdr3_nt: TGTGCCAGCAGCTATGGACTAGCGGGGGCCACCGGGGAGCTGTTTTTT

v_call: TRBV5-4
d_call: TRBD2
cdr3_length: 16
clone_size: -
j_call: TRBJ2-2
cdr3_aa: CASSLGLAGPNGELFF
cdr3_nt: TGTGCCAGCAGCTTGGGACTAGCGGGGCCCAACGGGGAGCTGTTTTTT

v_call: TRBV9
d_call: TRBD1
cdr3_length: 18
clone_size: -
j_call: TRBJ2-6
cdr3_aa: CASSVGPGQGSGANVLTF
cdr3_nt: TGTGCCAGCAGCGTAGGCCCGGGACAGGGGTCCGGGGCCAACGTCCTGACTTTC

v_call: TRBV5-6
d_call: TRBD1
cdr3_length: 14
clone_size: -
j_call: TRBJ1-5
cdr3_aa: CASSDRVNNQPQHF
cdr3_nt: TGTGCCAGCAGCGACAGGGTAAACAATCAGCCCCAGCATTTT

v_call: TRBV6-1
d_call: TRBD1
cdr3_length: 15
clone_size: -
j_call: TRBJ2-7
cdr3_aa: CASSGLTGVSYEQYF
cdr3_nt: TGTGCCAGCAGTGGTCTTACAGGGGTATCCTACGAGCAGTACTTC

v_call: TRBV7-9
d_call: -
cdr3_length: 16
clone_size: few
j_call: TRBJ1-3
cdr3_aa: CSSSLNRGSSGNTIYF
cdr3_nt: TGTTCCAGCAGCTTAAATCGGGGTTCATCTGGAAACACCATATATTTT